What follows are 7 T cell receptor beta chains derived from one specimen sequenced in a study of T-cell reconstitution after alpha-beta-depleted transplantation in children. For TCRbeta, the library was prepared with unique molecular identifiers. TCRdb re-called the PCR reads with MiXCR, one entry per CDR3 protein. Of about 590,000 distinct CDR3 sequences detected, 13% appear once; the ten largest clones hold around 2.2%. This sample comprised PBMCs, mostly from graft donor cells, obtained 360 days after TCRalphabeta/CD19-depleted stem cell transplant. These receptors were collected from a male patient younger than 18 who had a stem cell transplant for acute myeloid leukemia, so the T cells may come from the graft donor.

This clonotype has only a few counts. The chain combines TRBV4-2 with TRBJ2-7, with a weak D call TRBD1 (5 bases). There are 14 residues in the CDR3. Between the trimmed V and J ends, which lost 1 base and 6 bases, there was a span of 13 bases. CDR1 and CDR2 (germline): LGHNA, YNFKEQ. For the CDR3, the DNA is TGTGCCAGCAGCCAAGGGCAGGGTCCCACCGAGCAGTACTTC. Translation gives CASSQGQGPTEQYF.

The table lists this clonotype with a few counts. The V and J genes are TRBV2 and TRBJ2-2, with D uncertain. CDR1 and CDR2 (germline): SNHLY, FYNNEI. With 6 bases removed from V and 2 bases from J, the gap between germline ends came to 19 bases. The CDR3 runs to 17 residues. The CDR3 sequence is CASSWTGILLNTGELFF. The CDR3 bases are TGTGCCAGCAGCTGGACGGGCATTTTACTAAACACCGGGGAGCTGTTTTTT.

This clonotype has only a few counts. The chain recombines TRBV5-1 with TRBJ2-7, with 7 bases aligning to TRBD1. The CDR3 covers 14 residues. The V gene's germline CDR1 is SGHRS and CDR2 YFSETQ. The junction had 7 bases not matched to a gene; V was cut back by 5 bases and J by 2 bases. The DNA of the CDR3 is TGCGCCAGCAGTCACGGACAGGCTACCTACGAGCAGTACTTC. Amino acids: CASSHGQATYEQYF.

In this sample, this clonotype turned up a few times. The chain carries TRBV9 and TRBJ2-1, with 11 bases fitting TRBD2. V trimming: 4 bases; J trimming: 2 bases; junction bases outside the gene matches: 5. The CDR3 runs to 16 residues. CDR1 is SGDLS and CDR2 is YYNGEE in the germline V gene. The CDR3 sequence is CASSFSGRAAYNEQFF. The CDR3 DNA is TGTGCCAGCAGCTTTAGCGGGAGGGCCGCCTACAATGAGCAGTTCTTC.

This rearrangement joins TRBV7-9 to TRBJ2-5; TRBD2 might be the D (6 bases). Germline V gene sequence: CDR1 SEHNR, CDR2 FQNEAQ (reference sequence). The ends were cut back, 4 bases at V and 2 bases at J, with 8 bases in the middle. This CDR3 contains 13 residues. CDR3 residues: CASSWTIQETQYF. The CDR3 coding sequence is TGTGCCAGCAGCTGGACTATTCAAGAGACCCAGTACTTC.

This clonotype was seen more than once but under ten times. CDR3 in DNA: TGTGCCAGCAGTTACTCTCCGACTAGTCCGTACAATGAGCAGTTCTTC. Translated, it gives CASSYSPTSPYNEQFF. V is TRBV6-5 and J is TRBJ2-1; perhaps TRBD2 as D (6 bases). Germline V gene data show CDR1 as MNHEY and CDR2 as SVGAGI. This CDR3 has 16 amino acids. Trimming cost V 0 bases and J 4 bases, with 13 bases left between them.

This clonotype was detected ten times or more. CDR3 coding DNA: TGTGCCAGCAGTGGCGGGGACAACTCCTACGAGCAGTACTTC. It encodes CASSGGDNSYEQYF. This chain links TRBV6-1 with TRBJ2-7; D is tentatively TRBD1 or TRBD2 (6 bases each). CDR1 is MNHNS and CDR2 is SASEGT in the germline V gene. This CDR3 is 14 amino acids long. V lost 4 bases and J 0 bases, leaving 10 bases between the germline ends.